These 26 T cell receptor beta chains share one sample of origin, sequenced in a study of blood T cells in healthy people across ages. Then a second PCR, running about 6 to 12 cycles, was carried out with a sample-barcoded 5' primer and a J-beta primer mix. TCRdb reprocessed the 5' RACE reads via MiXCR and lists one record per CDR3 protein. The sample lists approximately 1.5 million distinct CDR3 sequences; roughly a third were seen once. The material sequenced was blood. Receptors were obtained from a woman in her twenties or thirties in good health.

This clonotype was seen once. The chain uses TRBV7-8 and TRBJ2-3, with D unclear. Germline-derived CDR1 and CDR2 are SGHVS and FQNEAQ. The V end was cut by 6 bases, the J end by 0 bases, with 10 bases between. The CDR3 loop spans 14 amino acids. DNA for the CDR3: TGTGCCAGCAGACGGACGTTCAGCACAGATACGCAGTATTTT. Its translation: CASRRTFSTDTQYF.

For the CDR3, the DNA is TGCGCCAGCAGTGTCGACAGGACTAACTATGGCTACACCTTC. It is translated as CASSVDRTNYGYTF. V gene TRBV10-2 combines with J gene TRBJ1-2; maybe TRBD1 (6 bases). The CDR3 spans 14 residues. V was cut by 4 bases and J by 0 bases, with 9 bases left in between. Germline loops: CDR1 WSHSY, CDR2 SAAADI.

The chain carries TRBV18 and TRBJ2-1; 8 nucleotides agree with TRBD2. The germline gives CDR1 KGHSH, CDR2 LQKENI. Trimming removed 2 bases from V and 1 base from J; junction bases left unmatched: 4. The CDR3 contains 16 residues. In DNA form, the CDR3 reads TGTGCCAGCTCACCAGTAGCGGGGAATTCCTACAATGAGCAGTTCTTC. Translated: CASSPVAGNSYNEQFF.

This clonotype appeared a few times. V and J are TRBV18 and TRBJ2-3; D is ambiguous. The CDR3 has 15 residues. Germline loops: CDR1 KGHSH, CDR2 LQKENI. Trimming left V 3 bases short and J 0 bases short, with 10 bases between. CDR3 coding DNA: TGTGCCAGCTCACCGATGGACCCTAGCACAGATACGCAGTATTTT. This gives the protein CASSPMDPSTDTQYF. Full variable domain (remainder filled in from reference TRBV18 and TRBJ2-3): NAGVMQNPRHLVRRRGQEARLRCSPMKGHSHVYWYRQLPEEGLKFMVYLQKENIIDESGMPKERFSAEFPKEGPSILRIQQVVRGDSAAYFCASSPMDPSTDTQYFGPGTRLTVL.

The chain is built from TRBV20-1 and TRBJ2-7, with 15 bases identical to TRBD2. This CDR3 is 17 amino acids long. The V and J ends lost 0 bases and 1 base, in that order; junction bases with no gene match: 4. The V gene's germline CDR1 is DFQATT and CDR2 SNEGSKA (reference sequence). CDR3 residues: CSARDRTSGRASYEQYF. CDR3 sequence (DNA): TGCAGTGCTAGAGATCGGACTAGCGGGAGGGCATCCTACGAGCAGTACTTC.

Worth noting for this clonotype: A read error may produce the germline difference seen at one junction end. The chain carries TRBV29-1 and TRBJ2-1; 12 nucleotides match TRBD2. Germline V gene sequence: CDR1 SQVTM, CDR2 ANQGSEA. This CDR3 contains 14 residues. In DNA, the CDR3 is TGCAGCGGGTGGGGACTAGCGGGCAACAATGAGCGGTTCTTC. Amino acid sequence: CSGWGLAGNNERFF.

The CDR3 DNA sequence: TGTGCCAGCAGCCCCGAGGGGCTTGGATCCTCGCAGTATTTT. As protein: CASSPEGLGSSQYF. V and J are TRBV7-9 and TRBJ2-3; D may be TRBD1 or TRBD2 (5 bases each). The V gene's germline CDR1 is SEHNR and CDR2 FQNEAQ (reference sequence). The V end was cut by 5 bases, the J end by 10 bases, with 19 bases between. The CDR3 contains 14 residues. The full variable domain, completed using reference TRBV7-9 and TRBJ2-3, is DTGVSQNPRHKITKRGQNVTFRCDPISEHNRLYWYRQTLGQGPEFLTYFQNEAQLEKSRLLSDRFSAERPKGSFSTLEIQRTEQGDSAMYLCASSPEGLGSSQYFGPGTRLTVL.

The chain joins TRBV15 to TRBJ2-3; D not certain. The germline CDR1 and CDR2 sequences are LNHNV and YYDKDF (reference sequence). Trimming left V 0 bases short and J 6 bases short, with 10 bases between. The CDR3 consists of 14 residues. CDR3 region: CATSRENPRDTQYF. In DNA form, the CDR3 reads TGTGCCACCAGCAGAGAAAATCCTAGGGATACGCAGTATTTT. Using reference TRBV15 and TRBJ2-3 for the parts outside the CDR3, the full variable domain is DAMVIQNPRYQVTQFGKPVTLSCSQTLNHNVMYWYQQKSSQAPKLLFHYYDKDFNNEADTPDNFQSRRPNTSFCFLDIRSPGLGDTAMYLCATSRENPRDTQYFGPGTRLTVL.

This clonotype was recorded a few times. The chain joins TRBV12-3 or TRBV12-4 to TRBJ2-4; either TRBD1 or TRBD2 may fit D (7 bases each). V was clipped by 5 bases and J by 13 bases, with 15 bases between them. The CDR3 is made up of 12 amino acids. This CDR3 is CASSLGTAGQYF. In DNA form, the CDR3 reads TGTGCCAGCAGTCTGGGGACAGCGGGGCAGTACTTC.

This clonotype appeared a few times. The chain joins TRBV27 to TRBJ2-7; TRBD1 might be the D (7 bases). V dropped 4 bases and J dropped 3 bases, with 13 bases sitting between them. CDR3 length equals 14 residues. In germline, CDR1 is MNHEY, CDR2 SMNVEV (reference sequence). DNA for the CDR3: TGTGCCAGCAGTTCGGCGGGACAGCTCTACGAGCAGTACTTC. Residues: CASSSAGQLYEQYF.

The chain has TRBV20-1 and TRBJ2-7; 8 bases agree with TRBD1. The trim removed 3 bases at V and 4 bases at J, leaving 8 bases unmatched. The CDR3 is 14 residues long. The V gene's germline CDR1 is DFQATT and CDR2 SNEGSKA (reference sequence). CDR3 DNA sequence: TGCAGTGCTAGTTATGAGAGACAGGGGTACGAGCAGTACTTC. This gives the protein CSASYERQGYEQYF.

The V gene is TRBV28, the J gene TRBJ2-5; TRBD2 matches at 7 bases. The end of the DNA aligns better with TRBJ2-7, so the J call may be wrong. The CDR3 is made up of 13 amino acids. Germline V gene sequence: CDR1 MDHEN, CDR2 SYDVKM. CDR3 in amino acids: CASSPREAYEQYF. CDR3 DNA: TGTGCCAGCAGTCCCCGGGAGGCTTACGAGCAGTACTTC.

The rearrangement links TRBV27 to TRBJ2-4; D not certain. There are 12 residues in the CDR3. Germline V gene lookup returns CDR1 MNHEY and CDR2 SMNVEV (reference sequence). Trimming shortened V by 5 bases and J by 12 bases, and 14 bases separated the two germline ends. CDR3 protein: CASSPQLPPQYF. CDR3 sequence (DNA): TGTGCCAGCAGTCCGCAACTGCCACCTCAGTACTTC.

This chain links TRBV4-1 with TRBJ1-6; tentatively, D is TRBD1 (6 bases). The germline V gene encodes CDR1 MGHRA and CDR2 YSYEKL. With 1 base removed from V and 11 bases from J, the gap between germline ends came to 15 bases. CDR3 size: 15 residues. CDR3 residues: CASSQARGDWAPLHF. Here the CDR3 DNA reads TGCGCCAGCAGCCAAGCCAGGGGTGATTGGGCACCCCTCCACTTT.

The sample holds a few counts of this clonotype. The chain uses TRBV20-1 and TRBJ2-3; weak D call: TRBD1 (6 bases). Trimming removed 0 bases at V and 2 bases at J, with 15 bases between. The CDR3 is 16 amino acids. Germline CDR1 is DFQATT and CDR2 is SNEGSKA (reference sequence). This CDR3 reads CSARDRSRGFTDTQYF. In DNA form, the CDR3 reads TGCAGTGCTAGAGATAGGTCGAGGGGGTTCACAGATACGCAGTATTTT.

The rearrangement joins TRBV5-1 to TRBJ2-3; TRBD2 aligns across 9 bases. V was pared by 2 bases and J by 6 bases, with 4 bases of the junction left unmatched. CDR1 is SGHRS and CDR2 is YFSETQ in the germline V gene. The CDR3 is made up of 14 amino acids. The CDR3 loop is CASSFLAGRDTQYF. The CDR3 DNA is TGCGCCAGCAGCTTTCTAGCGGGGAGGGATACGCAGTATTTT. Together with reference TRBV5-1 and TRBJ2-3, the CDR3 gives the full variable domain: KAGVTQTPRYLIKTRGQQVTLSCSPISGHRSVSWYQQTPGQGLQFLFEYFSETQRNKGNFPGRFSGRQFSNSRSEMNVSTLELGDSALYLCASSFLAGRDTQYFGPGTRLTVL.

This clonotype has ten or more counts. The gene calls are TRBV29-1 and TRBJ2-5; D gene unclear. V was clipped by 7 bases and J by 5 bases, with 11 bases between them. This CDR3 comprises 11 residues. The germline V gene has CDR1 SQVTM and CDR2 ANQGSEA. CDR3 nucleotide sequence: TGCAGCGCAACCTCTTTTGAGACCCAGTACTTC. Amino acid sequence: CSATSFETQYF. The full variable domain, its missing parts supplied by reference TRBV29-1 and TRBJ2-5, is SAVISQKPSRDICQRGTSLTIQCQVDSQVTMMFWYRQQPGQSLTLIATANQGSEATYESGFVIDKFPISRPNLTFSTLTVSNMSPEDSSIYLCSATSFETQYFGPGTRLLVL.

The gene calls are TRBV6-5 and TRBJ2-7, with 8 bases matching TRBD1. Trimming removed 5 bases from V and 2 bases from J; junction bases left unmatched: 2. The CDR3 loop spans 13 amino acids. Germline assignment: CDR1 MNHEY and CDR2 SVGAGI. The CDR3 sequence is CASSKGQAYEQYF. CDR3 sequence (DNA): TGTGCCAGCAGTAAGGGACAGGCCTACGAGCAGTACTTC.

The chain employs TRBV4-1 and TRBJ2-1; 7 nucleotides align to TRBD2. The CDR3 consists of 16 residues. Per germline, CDR1 MGHRA and CDR2 YSYEKL. The V segment lost 0 bases and the J segment 3 bases; nucleotides outside the gene matches: 5. The CDR3 loop is CASSQEPAGYYNEQFF. CDR3 nucleotide sequence: TGCGCCAGCAGCCAAGAGCCAGCGGGGTACTACAATGAGCAGTTCTTC.

This clonotype was counted many times. The chain employs TRBV29-1 and TRBJ2-3, with D unclear. Germline CDR1 and CDR2: SQVTM and ANQGSEA. V was clipped by 4 bases and J by 2 bases, with 1 base between them. The length of the CDR3 is 10 residues. CDR3 residues: CSVATDTQYF. The CDR3 DNA follows: TGCAGCGTTGCCACAGATACGCAGTATTTT.

This clonotype has at least ten counts. J is TRBJ2-1 and V is TRBV12-3 or TRBV12-4; TRBD2 is a possible D gene (7 bases). Trimming took 3 bases from V and 10 from J, leaving 10 bases between them. The CDR3 is 12 residues long. CDR3 bases: TGTGCCAGCAGTTTGGGAGGGACAGAGCAGTTCTTC. Protein sequence: CASSLGGTEQFF.

This clonotype came up a few times. The chain joins TRBV10-3 to TRBJ2-5, with TRBD2 matching 13 bases. Germline CDR1 is ENHRY and CDR2 is SYGVKD. CDR3 length: 16 residues. The ends lost 10 bases at V and 2 bases at J; junction bases unmatched: 10. DNA of the CDR3: TGTGCCAGCGGGACTAGCGGGGAAACAGTTCAAGAGACCCAGTACTTC. Encoded protein: CASGTSGETVQETQYF.

Ten or more counts support this clonotype. V usage is TRBV20-1 and J usage is TRBJ2-7, with 9 bases lining up with TRBD2. This CDR3 spans 13 amino acids. Trimming cost V 3 bases and J 6 bases; bases outside gene matches: 6. CDR1 and CDR2 from the germline V gene are DFQATT and SNEGSKA (reference sequence). CDR3 sequence: CSASGSGRAEQYF. CDR3 DNA: TGCAGTGCTAGTGGTAGCGGGAGAGCCGAGCAGTACTTC.

The CDR3 DNA is TGTGCCAGCAGTTACCTGGACAGGAACTACGAGCAGTACTTC. Its translation is CASSYLDRNYEQYF. The chain couples TRBV6-2 or TRBV6-3 to TRBJ2-7, with 7 bases matching TRBD1. V shed 2 bases, J shed 3 bases, and the junction held 4 bases outside the gene matches. CDR1 MNHEY and CDR2 SVGEGT come from the germline V gene. The CDR3 has 14 amino acids.

This clonotype was detected a few times. The CDR3 here is CAWSAVDEQYF. The CDR3 coding sequence is TGTGCCTGGAGTGCGGTGGACGAGCAGTACTTC. The chain joins TRBV30 to TRBJ2-7; D gene ambiguous. Per the germline V gene, CDR1 is GTSNPN and CDR2 is SVGIG (reference sequence). The CDR3 consists of 11 residues. The V end lost 1 base, the J end lost 5 bases, and 6 bases lay between the germline ends.

The DNA of the CDR3 is TGCGCCAGCAGCCTTCGGACAGGGGAAGGCTCCTACGAGCAGTACTTC. Its translation: CASSLRTGEGSYEQYF. V is TRBV5-1 and J is TRBJ2-7, with 9 bases that match TRBD1. Germline CDR1 is SGHRS and CDR2 is YFSETQ. J gave up 0 bases and V 4 bases, and 8 bases lay outside the gene matches. The CDR3 consists of 16 residues.